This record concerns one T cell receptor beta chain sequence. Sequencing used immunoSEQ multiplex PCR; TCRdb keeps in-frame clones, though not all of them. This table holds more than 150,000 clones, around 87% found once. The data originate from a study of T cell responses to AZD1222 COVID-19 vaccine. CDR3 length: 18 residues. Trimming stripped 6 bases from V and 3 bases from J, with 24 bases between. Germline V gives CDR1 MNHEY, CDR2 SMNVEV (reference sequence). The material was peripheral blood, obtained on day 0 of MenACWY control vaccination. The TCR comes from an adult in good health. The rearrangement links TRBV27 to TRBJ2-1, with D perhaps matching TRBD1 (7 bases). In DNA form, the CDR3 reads TGTGCCAGCAGCAGTTTCGTTCGGAGGGGGCATGGCTACAATGAGCAGTTCTTC. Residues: CASSSFVRRGHGYNEQFF.